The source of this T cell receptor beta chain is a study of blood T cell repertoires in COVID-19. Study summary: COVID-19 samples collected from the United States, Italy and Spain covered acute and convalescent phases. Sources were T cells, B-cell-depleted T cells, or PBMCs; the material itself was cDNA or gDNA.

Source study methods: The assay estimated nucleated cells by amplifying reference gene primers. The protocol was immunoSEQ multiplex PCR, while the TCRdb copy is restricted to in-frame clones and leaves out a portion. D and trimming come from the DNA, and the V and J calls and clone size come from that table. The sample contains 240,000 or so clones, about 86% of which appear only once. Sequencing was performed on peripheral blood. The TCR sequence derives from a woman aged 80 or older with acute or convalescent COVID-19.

The CDR3 here is CSVDPSGDTGELFF. The CDR3 DNA sequence: TGCAGCGTTGACCCCTCGGGGGACACCGGGGAGCTGTTTTTT. The chain carries TRBV29-1 and TRBJ2-2, with D possibly being TRBD2 (6 bases). Trimming left V 3 bases short and J 3 bases short, with 11 bases between. CDR1 and CDR2 from the germline V gene are SQVTM and ANQGSEA. CDR3 length equals 14 residues.